These 25 T cell receptor beta chains were sequenced from one sample in a study of cytotoxic CD8 clonotypes in ibrutinib-treated CLL. Repertoires were generated with immunoSEQ multiplex PCR, while TCRdb's copy carries only in-frame clones and drops some. The sample yields over 70,000 clones, about 86% seen once. Sequenced here: PBMCs, sampled before ibrutinib treatment. These receptors were collected from a human donor with chronic lymphocytic leukemia.

The rearrangement joins TRBV6-6 to TRBJ1-3; no definite D call. V shed 1 base and J shed 8 bases, with 6 bases lying between them. The length of the CDR3 is 12 residues. The germline CDR1 and CDR2 sequences are MNHNY and SVGAGI (reference sequence). The CDR3 coding sequence is TGTGCCAGCAGTTACTTCCGGGACACCATATATTTT. It encodes CASSYFRDTIYF.

This clone has a count of ten or more. The CDR3 bases are TGTGCCAGCAGCAGCGGGCAGGGGGCGGGTGGCTACACCTTC. Translating gives CASSSGQGAGGYTF. The chain recombines TRBV21-1 with TRBJ1-2; TRBD1 is the table's D call and was not checked against the DNA. TRBV21-1 is deemed a pseudogene. The CDR3 spans 14 residues.

This sequence joins TRBV21-1 and TRBJ1-1. TRBV21-1 is a pseudogene. The CDR3 consists of 16 residues. The CDR3 region is CASSKGDELSGTEAFF. Written as DNA, the CDR3 is TGTGCCAGCAGCAAGGGGGACGAGCTATCGGGCACTGAAGCTTTCTTT.

V usage is TRBV29-1 and J usage is TRBJ2-7; D unresolved. The V and J ends lost 2 bases and 2 bases respectively, with 16 bases between them. The germline gives CDR1 SQVTM, CDR2 ANQGSEA. The CDR3 contains 15 residues. This chain's CDR3 is CSVESYGIRPYEQYF. In nucleotides, the CDR3 is TGCAGCGTTGAATCGTACGGAATACGTCCCTACGAGCAGTACTTC.

V and J are TRBV6-5 and TRBJ2-7, with 7 bases that match TRBD2. The CDR3 runs to 14 residues. From germline, CDR1 is MNHEY and CDR2 SVGAGI. The V segment lost 0 bases and the J segment 2 bases; nucleotides outside the gene matches: 1. Here the CDR3 DNA reads TGTGCCAGCAGTTACTCAGCGGGGCCCTACGAGCAGTACTTC. It yields the protein CASSYSAGPYEQYF.

The rearrangement uses TRBV2 and TRBJ1-1; D is undetermined. This CDR3 comprises 12 residues. The V gene lost 0 bases and the J gene lost 10 bases, with 9 bases spanning the gap. Per germline, CDR1 SNHLY and CDR2 FYNNEI. The CDR3 spells CASSEAEVGAFF. The CDR3 region has the DNA TGTGCCAGCAGTGAAGCGGAGGTAGGAGCTTTCTTT.

The chain is built from TRBV6-1 and TRBJ1-4, with D uncertain. CDR1 is MNHNS and CDR2 is SASEGT in the germline V gene. This CDR3 has 14 amino acids. V lost 0 bases and J 8 bases, leaving 10 bases between the germline ends. The DNA of the CDR3 is TGTGCCAGCAGTGAAGCGGGTGGACCGGAAAAACTGTTTTTT. As protein: CASSEAGGPEKLFF.

This chain connects TRBV29-1 to TRBJ2-6; no clear D. There are 14 residues in the CDR3. The V gene's germline CDR1 is SQVTM and CDR2 ANQGSEA. V lost 0 bases, J lost 2 bases, and 5 bases lay in between. The CDR3 protein is CSVEEATGANVLTF. In nucleotides, the CDR3 is TGCAGCGTTGAAGAGGCTACTGGGGCCAACGTCCTGACTTTC.

The chain recombines TRBV12-5 with TRBJ2-7; perhaps D is TRBD1 or TRBD2 (5 bases each). This CDR3 has 15 amino acids. Per the germline V gene, CDR1 is LGHNT and CDR2 is FRNRAP. Trimming took 4 bases from V and 0 from J, leaving 13 bases between them. This CDR3 is CASGWDGRASYEQYF. CDR3 nucleotides: TGTGCTAGTGGTTGGGACGGAAGGGCCTCCTACGAGCAGTACTTC.

The gene calls are TRBV28 and TRBJ2-7; TRBD1 aligns across 8 bases. Germline-derived CDR1 and CDR2 are MDHEN and SYDVKM. The junction had 8 bases not matched to a gene; V was cut back by 2 bases and J by 5 bases. The CDR3 contains 15 residues. The CDR3 DNA reads TGTGCCAGCAGTTTACAGGACAGGGTGGTCAACGAGCAGTACTTC. Translated, it gives CASSLQDRVVNEQYF.

The J gene is TRBJ2-2, the V gene TRBV10-3, with D perhaps TRBD2 (6 bases). Germline CDR1 and CDR2: ENHRY and SYGVKD. Trimming shortened V by 2 bases and J by 7 bases, and 11 bases separated the two germline ends. This CDR3 contains 14 residues. The CDR3 DNA sequence: TGTGCCATCAGTGAGGGGGCGGGGAACGGGGAGCTGTTTTTT. This translates into CAISEGAGNGELFF.

The chain has TRBV19 and TRBJ1-1; possible D gene TRBD1, 6 bases. V was clipped by 6 bases and J by 6 bases, with 17 bases between them. Germline V gene data show CDR1 as LNHDA and CDR2 as SQIVND (reference sequence). The CDR3 is 14 residues long. The CDR3 here is CASRPRDNSAEAFF. DNA of the CDR3: TGTGCCAGTAGGCCCAGGGACAATTCGGCTGAAGCTTTCTTT. The variable domain in full, with the rest retrieved from reference TRBV19 and TRBJ1-1, is DGGITQSPKYLFRKEGQNVTLSCEQNLNHDAMYWYRQDPGQGLRLIYYSQIVNDFQKGDIAEGYSVSREKKESFPLTVTSAQKNPTAFYLCASRPRDNSAEAFFGQGTRLTVV.

The chain joins TRBV9 to TRBJ2-1, with D tentatively TRBD2 (5 bases). Trimming left V 0 bases short and J 0 bases short, with 13 bases between. Germline CDR1 and CDR2: SGDLS and YYNGEE. This CDR3 contains 17 residues. The CDR3 DNA follows: TGTGCCAGCAGCGTAGCTACTGCGGGCCCCTCCTACAATGAGCAGTTCTTC. Its translation: CASSVATAGPSYNEQFF.

This clone is termed medium-sized (0.01 to 0.1%). This chain joins TRBV28 and TRBJ2-7; a possible D gene is TRBD1 (5 bases). The CDR3 is 13 amino acids. The V gene lost 3 bases and the J gene lost 5 bases, with 11 bases spanning the gap. The germline gives CDR1 MDHEN, CDR2 SYDVKM. Here the CDR3 reads CASSLPGLDEQYF. CDR3 DNA: TGTGCCAGCAGTTTGCCAGGGTTAGACGAGCAGTACTTC.

The V and J genes are TRBV19 and TRBJ2-1, with 7 bases that match TRBD2. V lost 6 bases and J lost 2; bases outside the gene matches: 7. The CDR3 totals 15 residues. From germline, CDR1 is LNHDA and CDR2 SQIVND (reference sequence). This CDR3 reads CASSLREHAYNEQFF. DNA for the CDR3: TGTGCCAGTAGCCTGCGGGAGCACGCCTACAATGAGCAGTTCTTC.

The V call is TRBV6-1, the J call TRBJ2-5; possibly TRBD1 for D (5 bases). The CDR3 spans 15 residues. Per germline, CDR1 MNHNS and CDR2 SASEGT. Deletions cut 2 bases from V and 2 bases from J, with 12 bases between. The CDR3 here is CASSEPGRGQETQYF. DNA of the CDR3: TGTGCCAGCAGTGAACCAGGAAGGGGTCAAGAGACCCAGTACTTC.

The chain is built from TRBV7-9 and TRBJ2-3; TRBD2 agrees at 13 bases. The trim removed 4 bases at V and 5 bases at J, leaving 9 bases unmatched. Germline-derived CDR1 and CDR2 are SEHNR and FQNEAQ (reference sequence). The CDR3 has 17 residues. This chain's CDR3 is CASSSNQGLAGLDTQYF. The CDR3 nucleotides read TGTGCCAGCAGCTCTAACCAGGGACTAGCGGGATTAGATACGCAGTATTTT.

The rearrangement joins TRBV11-1 to TRBJ2-6, with D maybe TRBD1 (6 bases). This CDR3 contains 17 residues. V was clipped by 5 bases and J by 0 bases, with 14 bases between them. In germline, CDR1 is SGHAT, CDR2 FQDESV (reference sequence). CDR3 DNA: TGTGCCAGCAGCCCGGGACACCGAATCTCTGGGGCCAACGTCCTGACTTTC. Its protein product is CASSPGHRISGANVLTF.

The chain uses TRBV11-2 and TRBJ2-7, with 8 bases that match TRBD2. Trimming at V came to 5 bases and at J to 2 bases, leaving 8 bases not matched to a gene. This CDR3 comprises 15 residues. Per germline, CDR1 SGHAT and CDR2 FQNNGV. The CDR3 reads CASSHSGVGAYEQYF. DNA for the CDR3: TGTGCCAGCAGCCATAGCGGGGTAGGGGCCTACGAGCAGTACTTC.

V is TRBV11-3 and J is TRBJ2-5; D not resolved. The germline V gene encodes CDR1 SGHNT and CDR2 YENEEA. Between the trimmed V and J ends, which lost 5 bases and 4 bases, there was a span of 11 bases. The CDR3 spans 13 residues. The CDR3: CASSPYTRETQYF. CDR3 sequence (DNA): TGTGCCAGCAGCCCCTATACGCGAGAGACCCAGTACTTC. The full variable domain, with the rest looked up from reference TRBV11-3 and TRBJ2-5, is EAGVVQSPRYKIIEKKQPVAFWCNPISGHNTLYWYLQNLGQGPELLIRYENEEAVDDSQLPKDRFSAERLKGVDSTLKIQPAELGDSAVYLCASSPYTRETQYFGPGTRLLVL.

The chain carries TRBV5-4 and TRBJ2-1; 7 bases map to TRBD2. The germline gives CDR1 SGHNT, CDR2 YYREEE (reference sequence). The CDR3 is 13 amino acids. The V segment lost 1 base and the J segment 8 bases; nucleotides outside the gene matches: 3. The CDR3 protein is CASSLPSGHEQFF. The CDR3 nucleotides are TGTGCCAGCAGCTTGCCTAGCGGCCATGAGCAGTTCTTC.

V and J are TRBV4-2 and TRBJ2-3; 9 nucleotides agree with TRBD2. J lost 10 bases, V lost 0 bases, and 11 bases had no gene match. Germline assignment: CDR1 LGHNA and CDR2 YNFKEQ. There are 16 residues in the CDR3. The chain's CDR3 is CASSQDFQREARSQYF. The DNA of the CDR3 is TGTGCCAGCAGCCAAGATTTCCAGCGGGAGGCGCGTTCGCAGTATTTT.

This chain links TRBV29-1 with TRBJ1-5; a weak D match, TRBD1 (5 bases). The CDR3 covers 15 residues. Trimming removed 4 bases from V and 0 bases from J, with 13 bases in between. Per germline, CDR1 SQVTM and CDR2 ANQGSEA. In DNA, the CDR3 is TGCAGCGTTGTAGGGCTCGGGGGTAGCAATCAGCCCCAGCATTTT. It is translated as CSVVGLGGSNQPQHF.

This chain uses TRBV7-3 with TRBJ2-7; 10 bases line up with TRBD1. V shed 5 bases, J shed 6 bases, and the junction held 7 bases outside the gene matches. This CDR3 contains 14 residues. The germline CDR1 and CDR2 sequences are SGHTA and FQGTGA. The DNA of the CDR3 is TGTGCCAGCAGCCCTGGGACAGGGGTACGCGAGCAGTACTTC. Its translation: CASSPGTGVREQYF.

The chain joins TRBV7-3 to TRBJ2-3, with D unresolved. Germline loops: CDR1 SGHTA, CDR2 FQGTGA. The CDR3 is made up of 14 amino acids. The V end lost 5 bases, the J end lost 2 bases, and 11 bases lay between the germline ends. Here the CDR3 reads CASSHSTVTDTQYF. In nucleotides, the CDR3 is TGTGCCAGCAGCCACAGCACCGTCACAGATACGCAGTATTTT.